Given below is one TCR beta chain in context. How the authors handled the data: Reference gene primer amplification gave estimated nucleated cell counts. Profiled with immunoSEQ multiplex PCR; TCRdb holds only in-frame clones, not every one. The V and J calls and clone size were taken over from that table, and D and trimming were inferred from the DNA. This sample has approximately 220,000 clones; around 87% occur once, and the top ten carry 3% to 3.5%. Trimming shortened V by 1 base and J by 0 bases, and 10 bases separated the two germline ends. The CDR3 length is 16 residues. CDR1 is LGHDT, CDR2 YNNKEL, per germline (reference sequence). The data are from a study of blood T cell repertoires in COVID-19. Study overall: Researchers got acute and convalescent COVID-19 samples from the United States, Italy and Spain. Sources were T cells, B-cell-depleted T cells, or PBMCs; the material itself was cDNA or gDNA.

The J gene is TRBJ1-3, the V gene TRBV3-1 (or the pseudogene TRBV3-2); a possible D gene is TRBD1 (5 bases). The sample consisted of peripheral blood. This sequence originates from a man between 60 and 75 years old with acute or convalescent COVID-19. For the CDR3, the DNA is TGTGCCAGCAGCCAAGTAGGGGCATACTCTGGAAACACCATATATTTT. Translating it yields CASSQVGAYSGNTIYF.